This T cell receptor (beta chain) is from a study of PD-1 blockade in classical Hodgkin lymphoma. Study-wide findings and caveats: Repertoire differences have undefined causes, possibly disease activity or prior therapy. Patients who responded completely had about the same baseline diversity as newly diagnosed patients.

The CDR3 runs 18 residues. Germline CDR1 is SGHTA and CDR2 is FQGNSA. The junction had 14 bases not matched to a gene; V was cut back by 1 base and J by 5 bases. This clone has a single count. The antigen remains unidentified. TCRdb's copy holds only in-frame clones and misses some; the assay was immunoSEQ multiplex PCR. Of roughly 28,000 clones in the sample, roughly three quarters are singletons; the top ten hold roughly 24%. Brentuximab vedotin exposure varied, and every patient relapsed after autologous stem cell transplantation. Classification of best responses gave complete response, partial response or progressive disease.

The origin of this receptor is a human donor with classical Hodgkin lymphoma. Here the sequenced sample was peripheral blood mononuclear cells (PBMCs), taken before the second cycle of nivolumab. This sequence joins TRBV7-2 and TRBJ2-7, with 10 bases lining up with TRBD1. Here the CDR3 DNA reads TGTGCCAGCAGCTTAGGTGTGACAGGGGGCACTCTACGCAACGAGCAGTACTTC. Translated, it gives CASSLGVTGGTLRNEQYF.